This T cell receptor beta chain came from a study of regulatory T cells in long-lasting Graves disease. Findings and limits, study-wide: Persistent patients had a count of shared public clonotypes (about 2,500) that exceeded that of new patients (966).

As for this clonotype: Its antigen is as yet unknown.

Arm-PCR of CDR3 regions with iRepertoire HTBI primers generated TCR beta libraries. TCRdb re-called the multiplex PCR reads through MiXCR, storing one row per CDR3 protein. The repertoire holds about 220,000 distinct CDR3 sequences, with roughly 19% as singletons. J was trimmed by 8 bases and V by 6 bases; bases with no gene match: 18. Germline V CDR1 and CDR2: LGHNT, FRNRAP. This CDR3 comprises 18 residues. Stated time point: newly diagnosed GD, antithyroid drugs for less than 3 months. Researchers made the TCR library from RNA that was extracted from PBMCs. These same data were also listed under a study on T cells in Graves' hyperthyroidism and ophthalmopathy. That study reports: Model-based prediction identified ophthalmopathy a median about 6 months prior to its onset.

The receptor's source is a woman aged 25 to 39 with Graves disease. This rearrangement joins TRBV12-5 to TRBJ2-1; TRBD2 matches 11 bases. The starting material was peripheral blood mononuclear cells (PBMCs), obtained at new diagnosis, from a patient treated with antithyroid drugs. CDR3 region: CASGKRLAGKIDGDEQFF. CDR3 in DNA: TGTGCTAGTGGCAAGAGACTAGCGGGAAAAATTGATGGCGATGAGCAGTTCTTC.